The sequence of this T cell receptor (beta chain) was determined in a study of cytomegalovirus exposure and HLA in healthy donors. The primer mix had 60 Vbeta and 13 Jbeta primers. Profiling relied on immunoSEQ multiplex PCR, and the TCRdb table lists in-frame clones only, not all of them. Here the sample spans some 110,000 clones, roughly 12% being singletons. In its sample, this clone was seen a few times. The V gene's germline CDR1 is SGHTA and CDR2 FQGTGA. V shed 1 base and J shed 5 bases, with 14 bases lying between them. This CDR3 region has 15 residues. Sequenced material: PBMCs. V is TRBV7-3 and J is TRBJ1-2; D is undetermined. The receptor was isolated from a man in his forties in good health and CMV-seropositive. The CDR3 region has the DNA TGTGCCAGCAGCTTAATGGCTTCGGAGGGATATGGCTACACCTTC. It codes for CASSLMASEGYGYTF.